The next 31 T cell receptor beta chains were all read from a single sample in a study of T-cell reconstitution after alpha-beta-depleted transplantation in children. TCRbeta library preparation incorporated unique molecular identifiers. TCRdb analysed the PCR reads with MiXCR anew, one entry per CDR3 protein. In the table there are about 240,000 distinct CDR3 sequences, 25% of which are singletons. Sequencing was performed on PBMCs, taken before TCRalphabeta/CD19-depleted stem cell transplant. The receptors come from a girl aged 2 to 9 with Fanconi anemia, due to receive a stem cell transplant.

The rearrangement joins TRBV12-3 or TRBV12-4 to TRBJ1-5, with 9 bases matching TRBD1. The CDR3 runs 15 residues. V trimming: 5 bases; J trimming: 4 bases; junction bases outside the gene matches: 6. DNA of the CDR3: TGTGCCAGCAGTACGGGACAGGGTGGGAATCAGCCCCAGCATTTT. Its translation: CASSTGQGGNQPQHF.

The chain joins TRBV21-1 to TRBJ2-1; TRBD2 was called by the table and not checked on the DNA. TRBV21-1 is given as a pseudogene. The CDR3 totals 17 residues. In DNA form, the CDR3 reads TGTGCCAGCAGCAAAGGAAGCGGGAGCCCCTCTTACAATGAGCAGTTCTTC. Translated, it gives CASSKGSGSPSYNEQFF.

This clonotype was detected ten times or more. This chain links TRBV6-1 with TRBJ2-7; unclear D gene. The germline V and J ends were trimmed by 2 bases and 0 bases, with 8 bases remaining between them. The CDR3 is 14 amino acids. Germline-derived CDR1 and CDR2 are MNHNS and SASEGT. CDR3 residues: CASSEQSDSYEQYF. In DNA form, the CDR3 reads TGTGCCAGCAGTGAACAGAGCGACTCCTACGAGCAGTACTTC.

The chain links TRBV20-1 to TRBJ2-1; 12 positions match TRBD2. Germline V lookup: CDR1 DFQATT, CDR2 SNEGSKA (reference sequence). The CDR3 runs 14 residues. Trimming cost V 1 base and J 6 bases; bases outside gene matches: 1. CDR3 in amino acids: CSARGLAGANEQFF. CDR3 in DNA: TGCAGTGCTAGAGGACTAGCGGGGGCCAATGAGCAGTTCTTC.

This clonotype was seen only a few times. The chain combines TRBV29-1 with TRBJ2-5; D might be TRBD2 (7 bases). Germline loops: CDR1 SQVTM, CDR2 ANQGSEA. V was cut by 1 base and J by 2 bases, with 14 bases left in between. The CDR3 totals 15 residues. The CDR3 nucleotides are TGCAGCGTTGAAGGACCTAGGGGGGGGCAAGAGACCCAGTACTTC. Residues: CSVEGPRGGQETQYF.

The J gene is TRBJ2-3, the V gene TRBV29-1; TRBD1 matches 8 bases. V was clipped by 1 base and J by 3 bases; unmatched bases: 6. The length of the CDR3 is 15 residues. Per the germline V gene, CDR1 is SQVTM and CDR2 is ANQGSEA. For the CDR3, the DNA is TGCAGCGTTGAAGCTCGTGACAGGGGTACAGATACGCAGTATTTT. Translating gives CSVEARDRGTDTQYF.

The chain employs TRBV7-8 and TRBJ2-5; TRBD1 aligns across 8 bases. J lost 5 bases, V lost 5 bases, and 7 bases had no gene match. This CDR3 spans 14 amino acids. Germline CDR1 and CDR2: SGHVS and FQNEAQ. The CDR3: CASSRMTGDETQYF. The CDR3 DNA reads TGTGCCAGCAGCAGAATGACAGGGGACGAGACCCAGTACTTC.

The V call is TRBV29-1, the J call TRBJ2-3; D is undetermined. Trimming shortened V by 4 bases and J by 7 bases, and 12 bases separated the two germline ends. CDR1 and CDR2 (germline): SQVTM, ANQGSEA. This CDR3 is built from 12 residues. CDR3 residues: CSVVEVRNTQYF. The CDR3, as DNA: TGCAGCGTTGTCGAGGTGAGGAATACGCAGTATTTT.

This clonotype was counted ten times or more. V and J are TRBV9 and TRBJ2-1; no clear D. The germline gives CDR1 SGDLS, CDR2 YYNGEE. Deletions cut 0 bases from V and 0 bases from J, with 7 bases between. The CDR3 extends over 15 amino acids. Written as DNA, the CDR3 is TGTGCCAGCAGCGTAGACGGGTACTCCTACAATGAGCAGTTCTTC. Amino acids: CASSVDGYSYNEQFF.

There are many counts of this clonotype. V is TRBV20-1 and J is TRBJ2-3; 8 bases are shared with TRBD2. V shed 3 bases, J shed 1 base, and the junction held 9 bases outside the gene matches. The CDR3 runs 16 residues. From germline, CDR1 is DFQATT and CDR2 SNEGSKA (reference sequence). CDR3 protein: CSARGQREGGTDTQYF. The CDR3 region has the DNA TGCAGTGCTAGGGGCCAACGGGAGGGAGGCACAGATACGCAGTATTTT.

J is TRBJ1-2 and V is TRBV6-1, with TRBD1 as a possible D gene (6 bases). The CDR3 is made up of 12 amino acids. Germline CDR1 and CDR2: MNHNS and SASEGT. V lost 4 bases to trimming and J lost 5 bases, with 8 bases between them. The CDR3 region is CASSAQGYGYTF. CDR3 nucleotide sequence: TGTGCCAGCAGTGCACAGGGTTATGGCTACACCTTC.

The CDR3 region has the DNA TGCAGCGTCGGACAGGGTGAATCCCAAGAGACCCAGTACTTC. It specifies CSVGQGESQETQYF. The chain uses TRBV29-1 and TRBJ2-5; 8 nucleotides agree with TRBD1. Losses at the gene ends were 6 bases for V and 1 base for J; bases not matched to a gene: 7. The CDR3 is made up of 14 amino acids. Germline CDR1 SQVTM, CDR2 ANQGSEA.

This clonotype was counted between two and nine times. The chain combines TRBV6-2 or TRBV6-3 with TRBJ2-1, with a possible D match to TRBD2 (5 bases). Trimming left V 4 bases short and J 3 bases short, with 16 bases between. CDR3 length: 16 residues. Germline CDR1 reads MNHEY; CDR2 reads SVGEGT. This CDR3 reads CASSSPKYAGYNEQFF. CDR3 DNA sequence: TGTGCCAGCAGTTCCCCGAAGTACGCGGGCTACAATGAGCAGTTCTTC.

The rearrangement joins TRBV20-1 to TRBJ2-7; D possibly corresponds to TRBD1 (6 bases). CDR3 length: 14 residues. The germline CDR1 and CDR2 sequences are DFQATT and SNEGSKA (reference sequence). With 2 bases removed from V and 4 bases from J, the gap between germline ends came to 15 bases. The CDR3 protein is CSARPGQLPYEQYF. CDR3 sequence (DNA): TGCAGTGCTAGACCTGGACAGCTCCCATACGAGCAGTACTTC.

The CDR3, as DNA: TGTGCCAGCAGCGGCGGAAACCAAGAGACCCAGTACTTC. Protein product: CASSGGNQETQYF. The V and J genes are TRBV7-3 and TRBJ2-5; D is uncertain. The V end lost 5 bases, the J end lost 0 bases, and 7 bases lay between the germline ends. This CDR3 has 13 residues. Per germline, CDR1 SGHTA and CDR2 FQGTGA. Looking up the rest from reference TRBV7-3 and TRBJ2-5 gives the full variable domain: GAGVSQTPSNKVTEKGKYVELRCDPISGHTALYWYRQSLGQGPEFLIYFQGTGAADDSGLPNDRFFAVRPEGSVSTLKIQRTERGDSAVYLCASSGGNQETQYFGPGTRLLVL.

The chain has TRBV3-1 and TRBJ1-2, with a possible D match to TRBD1 (6 bases). The CDR3 consists of 14 residues. Germline loops: CDR1 LGHDT, CDR2 YNNKEL (reference sequence). Trimming cost V 2 bases and J 0 bases, with 7 bases left between them. Here the CDR3 DNA reads TGTGCCAGCAGCCAAAACAGGGCTAACTATGGCTACACCTTC. Amino acid sequence: CASSQNRANYGYTF. Supplemented by reference TRBV3-1 and TRBJ1-2, the full variable domain reads DTAVSQTPKYLVTQMGNDKSIKCEQNLGHDTMYWYKQDSKKFLKIMFSYNNKELIINETVPNRFSPKSPDKAHLNLHINSLELGDSAVYFCASSQNRANYGYTFGSGTRLTVV.

The chain employs TRBV10-3 and TRBJ2-5, with 9 nucleotides matching TRBD1. The CDR3 consists of 13 residues. After removal of 5 bases from V and 3 bases from J, the junction contained 1 base not matched to a gene. Germline loops: CDR1 ENHRY, CDR2 SYGVKD. The CDR3 is CAISTGGEETQYF. The CDR3, as DNA: TGTGCCATCAGTACAGGGGGCGAAGAGACCCAGTACTTC.

This clonotype occurred a few times. The chain recombines TRBV28 with TRBJ1-5; 7 nucleotides agree with TRBD1. In germline, CDR1 is MDHEN, CDR2 SYDVKM. This CDR3 region has 14 residues. The junction had 7 bases not matched to a gene; V was cut back by 4 bases and J by 7 bases. For the CDR3, the DNA is TGTGCCAGCAGTTATGAGGGGGCGGGGCAGCCCCAGCATTTT. It translates to CASSYEGAGQPQHF.

The chain uses TRBV7-2 and TRBJ2-2; D uncertain. In germline, CDR1 is SGHTA, CDR2 FQGNSA. This CDR3 contains 11 residues. Trimming removed 3 bases at V and 9 bases at J, with 5 bases between. CDR3 bases: TGTGCCAGCAGCTTTAATCGGGAGCTGTTTTTT. This translates into CASSFNRELFF. Using reference TRBV7-2 and TRBJ2-2 for the parts outside the CDR3, the full variable domain is GAGVSQSPSNKVTEKGKDVELRCDPISGHTALYWYRQSLGQGLEFLIYFQGNSAPDKSGLPSDRFSAERTGGSVSTLTIQRTQQEDSAVYLCASSFNRELFFGEGSRLTVL.

This clonotype was observed a few times. The chain recombines TRBV12-3 or TRBV12-4 with TRBJ1-2; 7 bases match TRBD1. Trimming at V came to 6 bases and at J to 4 bases, leaving 5 bases not matched to a gene. This CDR3 has 13 residues. CDR3 nucleotide sequence: TGTGCCAGCAGCCCAGGGGGGAGCTATGGCTACACCTTC. Amino acids: CASSPGGSYGYTF.

This clonotype appeared many times. The V call is TRBV20-1, the J call TRBJ2-3; D call uncertain. Germline V gene data show CDR1 as DFQATT and CDR2 as SNEGSKA (reference sequence). The CDR3 length is 12 residues. Trimming shortened V by 2 bases and J by 1 base, and 4 bases separated the two germline ends. This CDR3 reads CSARTRTDTQYF. Here the CDR3 DNA reads TGCAGTGCTAGAACTCGCACAGATACGCAGTATTTT.

The rearrangement uses TRBV29-1 and TRBJ2-7, with a tentative D call TRBD1 (6 bases). This CDR3 has 11 residues. Per the germline V gene, CDR1 is SQVTM and CDR2 is ANQGSEA. Trimming removed 3 bases from V and 11 bases from J, with 14 bases in between. Written as DNA, the CDR3 is TGCAGCGTTGATATTGTAGGGACAAAGTACTTC. It specifies CSVDIVGTKYF.

This clonotype was recorded many times. The V call is TRBV7-8, the J call TRBJ2-5; 11 bases fit TRBD2. In germline, CDR1 is SGHVS, CDR2 FQNEAQ. This CDR3 contains 18 residues. V shed 0 bases and J 2 bases; nucleotides not matched to a gene: 8. CDR3 DNA: TGTGCCAGCAGCTTAGCAACCGGACTAGCGGGTTTTCAAGAGACCCAGTACTTC. Translating it yields CASSLATGLAGFQETQYF.

Concerning this clonotype itself: One base away lies a much larger clone, so this may be a sequencing read error. The genes are TRBV12-3 or TRBV12-4 and TRBJ2-7; 8 positions agree with TRBD1. The ends lost 10 bases at V and 7 bases at J; junction bases unmatched: 12. This CDR3 is 13 amino acids long. The CDR3 DNA is TGTGCCACCACCTTCCTCGGGACAGGAGAGCAGTACTTC. This gives the protein CATTFLGTGEQYF.

The chain couples TRBV5-1 to TRBJ2-5, with TRBD1 as a possible D gene (7 bases). The V end was cut by 3 bases, the J end by 7 bases, with 16 bases between. The germline V gene encodes CDR1 SGHRS and CDR2 YFSETQ. The CDR3 covers 14 residues. The chain's CDR3 is CASSWIRGEGTQYF. CDR3 sequence (DNA): TGCGCCAGCAGCTGGATCAGGGGGGAAGGGACCCAGTACTTC.

The rearrangement links TRBV3-1 to TRBJ2-5; 9 nucleotides match TRBD2. The CDR3 runs to 18 residues. Germline CDR1 and CDR2: LGHDT and YNNKEL (reference sequence). The trim removed 1 base at V and 4 bases at J, leaving 13 bases unmatched. CDR3 DNA sequence: TGTGCCAGCAGCCAAGTCAGGCGGGGTAGCGGGAGTGTAGAGACCCAGTACTTC. Translated, it gives CASSQVRRGSGSVETQYF.

This clonotype was seen many times. The chain is built from TRBV20-1 and TRBJ1-5, with D perhaps TRBD1 (6 bases). The V end was cut by 5 bases, the J end by 3 bases, with 17 bases between. The CDR3 loop spans 15 amino acids. Germline CDR1 DFQATT, CDR2 SNEGSKA (reference sequence). This CDR3 is CSAPSRTGSNQPQHF. CDR3 bases: TGCAGTGCTCCCTCTCGTACAGGGTCCAATCAGCCCCAGCATTTT.

This clonotype was detected only a few times. The chain carries TRBV20-1 and TRBJ2-7; no definite D call. The CDR3 spans 12 residues. Germline values: CDR1 DFQATT, CDR2 SNEGSKA (reference sequence). Trimming stripped 2 bases from V and 2 bases from J, with 7 bases between. CDR3 DNA sequence: TGCAGTGCTAGACCAGATACCTACGAGCAGTACTTC. It codes for CSARPDTYEQYF.

Only a few counts were recorded for this clonotype. A much larger clone sits a single nucleotide away, making a read error possible. The V call is TRBV20-1, the J call TRBJ2-5; 11 bases are shared with TRBD2. The length of the CDR3 is 14 residues. Germline CDR1 reads DFQATT; CDR2 reads SNEGSKA (reference sequence). V lost 1 base to trimming and J lost 4 bases; unmatched junction nucleotides: 2. CDR3: CSARGLAGIETQYF. Here the CDR3 DNA reads TGCAGTGCTAGAGGACTAGCGGGGATAGAGACCCAGTACTTC.

The chain combines TRBV7-2 with TRBJ2-7, with TRBD2 matching over 13 bases. The trim removed 3 bases at V and 4 bases at J, leaving 3 bases unmatched. This CDR3 comprises 15 residues. CDR1 is SGHTA and CDR2 is FQGNSA in the germline V gene. The CDR3 loop is CASSFGLAGVYEQYF. The CDR3 DNA reads as TGTGCCAGCAGCTTTGGACTAGCGGGAGTATACGAGCAGTACTTC.

The genes are TRBV28 and TRBJ2-5; D is possibly TRBD1 (5 bases). V dropped 1 base and J dropped 5 bases, with 11 bases sitting between them. Germline assignment: CDR1 MDHEN and CDR2 SYDVKM. CDR3 length equals 14 residues. This CDR3 reads CASSLSKQVETQYF. As DNA, the CDR3 is TGTGCCAGCAGTTTATCGAAACAGGTGGAGACCCAGTACTTC.